Described below is a single TCR beta chain sequence and its context. This entry is derived from a study of control samples from healthy donors and cancer patients. Only in-frame clones appear in the TCRdb table, and some are missing; sequencing was by immunoSEQ multiplex PCR. There are almost 85,000 clones in the sample; 75% to 85% occur only once, and approximately 10% lies in the top ten. V lost 6 bases and J 7 bases, leaving 19 bases between the germline ends. The CDR3 runs 15 residues. The germline V gene has CDR1 MDHEN and CDR2 SYDVKM. The sample taken for sequencing was PBMCs. The chain has TRBV28 and TRBJ1-5; TRBD1 is a possible D gene (6 bases). This TCR was sampled from a man in his 60s with head and neck cancer. As DNA, the CDR3 is TGTGCCAGCAGACTTGCGGGCAGGGGAGAACAGCCCCAGCATTTT. Protein sequence: CASRLAGRGEQPQHF.